This TCR beta chain was captured by sequencing in a study of blood T cell repertoires in COVID-19. On the study more broadly: Spain, Italy and the United States supplied samples that represented acute and convalescent COVID-19. The cDNA or gDNA used as material had been derived from T cells, B-cell-depleted T cells, or PBMCs.

In regard to this clone: No conserved phenylalanine or tryptophan ends this CDR3, so it is likely a read error.

The table came from immunoSEQ multiplex PCR; TCRdb's copy has only in-frame clones and leaves some out. The sample has approximately 80,000 clones, approximately 82% seen once; the top ten hold 10%. Trimming stripped 3 bases from V and 6 bases from J, with 11 bases between. In germline, CDR1 is LGHNT, CDR2 FRNRAP. The CDR3 totals 13 residues. This sequence originates from a man in his sixties with acute or convalescent COVID-19. Sequencing input: peripheral blood. The V and J genes are TRBV12-5 and TRBJ1-2, with no clear D. CDR3 nucleotides: TGTGCTAGTGGTTTCATGGAGGCGGATGGCTACACCTCC. Translation: CASGFMEADGYTS.